This T cell receptor beta chain was sequenced in a study of blood T cells in healthy people across ages. Turning to the study itself: T cells yielded about one barcoded beta molecule per two cells through template switching. General observations from the study: CMV status of donors was not determined, possibly confounding expanded clonotype changes.

The CDR3 is 13 amino acids. The J segment lost 4 bases and the V segment lost 7 bases, leaving 5 bases of the junction unmatched. Germline V gene lookup returns CDR1 SQVTM and CDR2 ANQGSEA. Next came a second PCR, run for roughly 6 to 11 cycles, which used a sample-barcoded 5' primer along with a J-beta primer mix. Using its own MiXCR run on the 5' RACE reads, TCRdb lists one record per CDR3 protein. The sample yields 700,000 to 950,000 distinct CDR3 sequences, about 62% seen once. PBMCs numbering at least 7 million were isolated per sample. A note on this clonotype: What it binds is not known.

The TCR sequence derives from a man younger than 40 in good health. This rearrangement joins TRBV29-1 to TRBJ2-1, with 9 bases matching TRBD2. The sample comprised blood. CDR3 protein: CSGGTSLYNEQFF. CDR3 DNA sequence: TGCAGCGGGGGGACTAGCCTTTACAATGAGCAGTTCTTC.